A selection of T cell receptor beta chains follows, all from one sample in a study of cytomegalovirus exposure and HLA in healthy donors. The data were produced by immunoSEQ multiplex PCR, yet TCRdb's version contains in-frame clones alone and is incomplete. The data contain 150,000 to 200,000 clones, roughly 80% of them singletons. Specimen: PBMCs. The receptors originated from a man younger than 35 in good health and CMV-seronegative. Both conserved end residues are part of each CDR3. The order of the fields is J gene, V gene, D gene, CDR3 length, clone size, CDR3 DNA, CDR3 protein. A D gene is named only where the DNA matches it firmly. Some rows mark clone size as missing; the rest say once, few, many or name a class of expanded clone.

J: TRBJ2-7; V: TRBV7-2; D: TRBD1; length: 16; size: once; DNA: TGTGCCAGCAGCTTAGGGTGGGACAGGGGGCCCTACGAGCAGTACTTC; CDR3: CASSLGWDRGPYEQYF
J: TRBJ2-5; V: TRBV5-6; D: -; length: 14; size: -; DNA: TGTGCCAGCAGCTTGGATGACGGAGCTAAAACCCAGTACTTC; CDR3: CASSLDDGAKTQYF
J: TRBJ2-7; V: TRBV27; D: TRBD1; length: 13; size: -; DNA: TGTGCCAGCAGTTCGACAGGGTTAGGCGAGCAGTACTTC; CDR3: CASSSTGLGEQYF
J: TRBJ2-2; V: TRBV6-1; D: TRBD2; length: 14; size: -; DNA: TGTGCCAGCATCTTACTAGCGCCAGCCGGGGAGCTGTTTTTT; CDR3: CASILLAPAGELFF
J: TRBJ2-7; V: TRBV30; D: -; length: 13; size: -; DNA: TGTGCCTGGAGTGGCGGTCCGTCCTACGAGCAGTACTTC; CDR3: CAWSGGPSYEQYF
J: TRBJ1-5; V: TRBV7-9; D: TRBD1; length: 15; size: -; DNA: TGTGCCAGCAGCACGGACAGGGGGCCTCATCAGCCCCAGCATTTT; CDR3: CASSTDRGPHQPQHF
J: TRBJ2-1; V: TRBV28; D: -; length: 15; size: -; DNA: TGTGCCAGCAGGCCGCGGCTAAGCTCCTACAATGAGCAGTTCTTC; CDR3: CASRPRLSSYNEQFF
J: TRBJ2-5; V: TRBV23-1; D: TRBD1; length: 15; size: -; DNA: TGCGCCAGCAGTTGCAACCGACAGGGAGCGAAGACCCAGTACTTC; CDR3: CASSCNRQGAKTQYF
J: TRBJ1-2; V: TRBV27; D: -; length: 13; size: -; DNA: TGTGCCAGCGGAACAGGGAAAAACTATGGCTACACCTTC; CDR3: CASGTGKNYGYTF
J: TRBJ1-1; V: TRBV29-1; D: -; length: 12; size: -; DNA: TGCAGCGTTTTCAGGGAGAACACTGAAGCTTTCTTT; CDR3: CSVFRENTEAFF